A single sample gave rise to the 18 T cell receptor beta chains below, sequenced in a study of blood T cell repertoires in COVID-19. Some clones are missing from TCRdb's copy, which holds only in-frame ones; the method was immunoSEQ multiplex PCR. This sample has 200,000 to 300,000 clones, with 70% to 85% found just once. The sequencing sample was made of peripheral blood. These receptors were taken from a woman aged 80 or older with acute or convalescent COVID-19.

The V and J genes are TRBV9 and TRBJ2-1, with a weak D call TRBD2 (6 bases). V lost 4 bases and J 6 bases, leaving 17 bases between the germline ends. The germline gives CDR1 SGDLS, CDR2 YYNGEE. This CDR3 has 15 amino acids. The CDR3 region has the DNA TGTGCCAGCAGCAACCGAGGGGAGGCCGTCAATGAGCAGTTCTTC. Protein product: CASSNRGEAVNEQFF.

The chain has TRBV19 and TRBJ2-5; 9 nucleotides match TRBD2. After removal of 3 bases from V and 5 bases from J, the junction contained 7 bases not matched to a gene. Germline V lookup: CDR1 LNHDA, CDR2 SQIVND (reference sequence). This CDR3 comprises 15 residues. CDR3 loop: CASSMIAGAGETQYF. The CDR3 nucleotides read TGTGCCAGTAGTATGATAGCGGGGGCAGGGGAGACCCAGTACTTC.

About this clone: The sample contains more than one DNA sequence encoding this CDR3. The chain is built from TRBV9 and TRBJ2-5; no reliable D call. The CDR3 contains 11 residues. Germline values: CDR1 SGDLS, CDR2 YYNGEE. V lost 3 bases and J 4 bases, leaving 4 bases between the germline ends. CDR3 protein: CASSAGETQYF. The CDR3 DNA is TGTGCCAGCAGCGCAGGAGAGACCCAGTACTTC.

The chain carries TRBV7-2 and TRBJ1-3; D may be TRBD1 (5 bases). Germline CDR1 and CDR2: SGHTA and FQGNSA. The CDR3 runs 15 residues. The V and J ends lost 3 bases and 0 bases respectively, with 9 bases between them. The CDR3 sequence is CASSFSTVSGNTIYF. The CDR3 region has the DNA TGTGCCAGCAGCTTCTCGACAGTCTCTGGAAACACCATATATTTT.

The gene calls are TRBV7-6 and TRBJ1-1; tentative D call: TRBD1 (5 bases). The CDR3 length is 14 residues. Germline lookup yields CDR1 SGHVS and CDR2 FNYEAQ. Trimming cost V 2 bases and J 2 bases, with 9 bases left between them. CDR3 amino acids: CASSLRQGNTEAFF. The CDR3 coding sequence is TGTGCCAGCAGCTTAAGGCAGGGCAACACTGAAGCTTTCTTT.

For the CDR3, the DNA is TGTGCCAGCTCACCGGGGACAGGCCCACTCCGGGGGCTTTACGAGCAGTACTTC. This encodes CASSPGTGPLRGLYEQYF. The chain combines TRBV18 with TRBJ2-7, with 8 positions matching TRBD1. With V trimmed by 3 bases and J by 4 bases, 17 bases remained unmatched. The germline V gene has CDR1 KGHSH and CDR2 LQKENI. This CDR3 has 18 amino acids.

In DNA form, the CDR3 reads TGTGCCAGCTCACCGGACAGGGTGAGGAATTCACCCCTCCACTTT. This codes for CASSPDRVRNSPLHF. This sequence joins TRBV18 and TRBJ1-6, with 8 bases lining up with TRBD1. Germline-derived CDR1 and CDR2 are KGHSH and LQKENI. V lost 3 bases to trimming and J lost 7 bases; unmatched junction nucleotides: 5. This CDR3 is 15 amino acids long.

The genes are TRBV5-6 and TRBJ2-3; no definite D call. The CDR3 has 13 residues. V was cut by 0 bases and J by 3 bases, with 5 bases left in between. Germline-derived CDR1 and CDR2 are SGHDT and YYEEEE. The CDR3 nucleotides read TGTGCCAGCAGCTTGGAACAGACAGATACGCAGTATTTT. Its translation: CASSLEQTDTQYF.

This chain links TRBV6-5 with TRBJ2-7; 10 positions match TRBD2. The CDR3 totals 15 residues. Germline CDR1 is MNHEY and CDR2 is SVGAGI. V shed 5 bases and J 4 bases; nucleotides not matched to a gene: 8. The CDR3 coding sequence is TGTGCCAGCAGTCGGGAGCTAGCGGGGGTGTACGAGCAGTACTTC. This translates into CASSRELAGVYEQYF.

The CDR3 DNA reads TGTGCCAGCAGCCAAGAATCGTATGCTAGCAGCACCGGGGAGCTGTTTTTT. This gives the protein CASSQESYASSTGELFF. The chain recombines TRBV4-2 with TRBJ2-2; D perhaps matches TRBD2 (5 bases). In germline, CDR1 is LGHNA, CDR2 YNFKEQ. V was cut by 0 bases and J by 4 bases, with 15 bases left in between. The CDR3 is made up of 17 amino acids.

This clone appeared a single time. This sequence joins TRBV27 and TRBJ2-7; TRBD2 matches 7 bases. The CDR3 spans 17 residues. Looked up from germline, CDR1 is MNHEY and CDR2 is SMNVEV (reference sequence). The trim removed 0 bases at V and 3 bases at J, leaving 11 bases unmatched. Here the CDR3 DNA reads TGTGCCAGCAGTTTATCGTGTGGGGGGGTCCCCTGCTACGAGCAGTACTTC. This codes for CASSLSCGGVPCYEQYF.

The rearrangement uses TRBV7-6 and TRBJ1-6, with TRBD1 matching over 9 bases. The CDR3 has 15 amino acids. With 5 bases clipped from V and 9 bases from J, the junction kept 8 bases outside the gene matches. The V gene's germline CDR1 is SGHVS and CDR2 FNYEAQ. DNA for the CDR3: TGTGCCAGCAGCGCGGGACAGGGAGTGAGTTCACCCCTCCACTTT. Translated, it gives CASSAGQGVSSPLHF.

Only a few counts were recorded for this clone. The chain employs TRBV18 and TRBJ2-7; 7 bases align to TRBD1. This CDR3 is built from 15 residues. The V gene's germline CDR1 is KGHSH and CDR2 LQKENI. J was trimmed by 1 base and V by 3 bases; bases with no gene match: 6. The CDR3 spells CASSPLGQLSYEQYF. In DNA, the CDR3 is TGTGCCAGCTCACCTCTGGGACAGCTATCCTACGAGCAGTACTTC.

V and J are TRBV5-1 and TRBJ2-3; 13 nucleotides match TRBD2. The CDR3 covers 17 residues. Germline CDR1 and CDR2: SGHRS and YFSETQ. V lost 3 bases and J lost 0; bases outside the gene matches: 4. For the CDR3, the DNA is TGCGCCAGCAGCTCCCGGACTAGCGGGAGTAGCACAGATACGCAGTATTTT. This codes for CASSSRTSGSSTDTQYF.

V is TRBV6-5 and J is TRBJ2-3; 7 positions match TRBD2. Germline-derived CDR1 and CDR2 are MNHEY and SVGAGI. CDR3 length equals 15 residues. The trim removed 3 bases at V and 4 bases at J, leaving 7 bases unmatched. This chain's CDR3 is CASSYRRGEADTQYF. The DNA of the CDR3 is TGTGCCAGCAGTTATCGACGGGGGGAGGCAGATACGCAGTATTTT.

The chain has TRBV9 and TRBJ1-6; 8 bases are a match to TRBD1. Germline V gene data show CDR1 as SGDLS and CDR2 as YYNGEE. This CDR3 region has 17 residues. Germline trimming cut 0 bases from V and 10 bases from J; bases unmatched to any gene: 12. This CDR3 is CASSVGLGGQGRSPLHF. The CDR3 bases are TGTGCCAGCAGCGTAGGTCTGGGCGGACAGGGACGGTCACCCCTCCACTTT.

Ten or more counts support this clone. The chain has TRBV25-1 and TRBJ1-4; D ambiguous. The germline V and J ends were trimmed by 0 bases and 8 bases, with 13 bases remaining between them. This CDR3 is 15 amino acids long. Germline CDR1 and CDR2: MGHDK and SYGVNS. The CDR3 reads CASSEYSAAEEKLFF. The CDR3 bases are TGTGCCAGCAGTGAATATTCCGCGGCAGAAGAAAAACTGTTTTTT.

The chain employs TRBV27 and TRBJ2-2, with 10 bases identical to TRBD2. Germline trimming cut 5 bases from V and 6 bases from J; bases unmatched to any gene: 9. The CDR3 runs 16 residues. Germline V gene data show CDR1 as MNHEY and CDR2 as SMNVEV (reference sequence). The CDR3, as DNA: TGTGCCAGCAGTCTAATAGCGGGGGGTCTCTCCGGGGAGCTGTTTTTT. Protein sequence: CASSLIAGGLSGELFF.